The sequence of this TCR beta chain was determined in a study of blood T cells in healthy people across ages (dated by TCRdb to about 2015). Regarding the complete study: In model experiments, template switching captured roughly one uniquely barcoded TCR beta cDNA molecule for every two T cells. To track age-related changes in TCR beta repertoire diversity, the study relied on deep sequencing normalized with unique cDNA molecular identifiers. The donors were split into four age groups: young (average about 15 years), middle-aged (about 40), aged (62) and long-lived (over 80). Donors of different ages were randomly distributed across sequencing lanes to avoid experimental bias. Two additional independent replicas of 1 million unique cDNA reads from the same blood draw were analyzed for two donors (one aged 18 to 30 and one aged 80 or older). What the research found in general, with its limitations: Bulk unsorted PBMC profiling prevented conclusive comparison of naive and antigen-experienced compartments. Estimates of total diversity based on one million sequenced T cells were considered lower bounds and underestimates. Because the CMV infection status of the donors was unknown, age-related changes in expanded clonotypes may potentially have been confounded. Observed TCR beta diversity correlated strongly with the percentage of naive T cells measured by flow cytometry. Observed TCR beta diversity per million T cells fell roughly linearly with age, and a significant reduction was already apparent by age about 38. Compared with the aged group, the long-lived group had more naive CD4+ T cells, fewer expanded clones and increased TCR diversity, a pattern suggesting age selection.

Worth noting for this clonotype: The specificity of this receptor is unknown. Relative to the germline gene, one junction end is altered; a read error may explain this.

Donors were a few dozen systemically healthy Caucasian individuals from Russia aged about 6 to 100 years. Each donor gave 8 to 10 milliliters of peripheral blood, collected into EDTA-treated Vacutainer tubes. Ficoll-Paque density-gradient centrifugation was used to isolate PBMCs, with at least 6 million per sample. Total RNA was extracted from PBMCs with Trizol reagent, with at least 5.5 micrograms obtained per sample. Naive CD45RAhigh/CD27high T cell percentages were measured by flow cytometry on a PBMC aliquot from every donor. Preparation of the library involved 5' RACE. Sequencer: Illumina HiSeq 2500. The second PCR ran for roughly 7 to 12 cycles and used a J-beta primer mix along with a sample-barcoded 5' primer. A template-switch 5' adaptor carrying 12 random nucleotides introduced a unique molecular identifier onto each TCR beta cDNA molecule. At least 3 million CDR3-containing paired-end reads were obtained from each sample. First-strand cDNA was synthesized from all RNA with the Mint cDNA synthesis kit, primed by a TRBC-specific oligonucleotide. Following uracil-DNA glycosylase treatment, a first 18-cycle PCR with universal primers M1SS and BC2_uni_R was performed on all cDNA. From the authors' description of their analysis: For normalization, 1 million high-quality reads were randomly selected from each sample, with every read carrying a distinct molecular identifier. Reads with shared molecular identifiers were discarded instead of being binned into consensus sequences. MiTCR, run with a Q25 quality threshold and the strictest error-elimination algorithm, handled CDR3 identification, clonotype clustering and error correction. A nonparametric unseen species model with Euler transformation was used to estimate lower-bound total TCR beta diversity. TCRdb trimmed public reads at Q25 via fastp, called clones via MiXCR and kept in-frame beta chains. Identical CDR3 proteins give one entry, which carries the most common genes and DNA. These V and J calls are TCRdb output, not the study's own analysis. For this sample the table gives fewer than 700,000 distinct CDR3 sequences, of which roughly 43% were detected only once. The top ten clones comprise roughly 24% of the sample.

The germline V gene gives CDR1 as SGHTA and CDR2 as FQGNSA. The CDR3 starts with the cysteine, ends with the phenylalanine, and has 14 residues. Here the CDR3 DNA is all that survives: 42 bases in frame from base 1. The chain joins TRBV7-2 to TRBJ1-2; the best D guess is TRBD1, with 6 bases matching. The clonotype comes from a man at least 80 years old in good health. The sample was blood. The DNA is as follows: TGTGTCAGCAGCTTAATGACAGGAGGCTATGGCTACACCTTC. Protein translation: CVSSLMTGGYGYTF.